Sequencing of this T cell receptor (beta chain) was carried out in a study of regulatory T cells in long-lasting Graves disease. Study at large: Graves' patients, diagnosed recently, had received antithyroid drugs under 3 months.

This clonotype was counted many times. What it binds is not known. General observations from the study: Lower TCR diversity was seen in persistent Graves' patients than in newly diagnosed ones.

Stated time point: newly diagnosed GD, antithyroid drugs for less than 3 months. The TCR library was prepared using RNA isolated from PBMCs. Diagnoses of Graves' disease were made by American Thyroid Association guidelines. Relying on iRepertoire HTBI primers and Arm-PCR of CDR3 regions, the team built TCR beta libraries. MiXCR, applied by TCRdb to the multiplex PCR reads, yields one record per CDR3 protein. The data contain roughly 560,000 distinct CDR3 sequences, about 16% of them singletons. V was pared by 6 bases and J by 7 bases, with 9 bases between. The CDR3 is made up of 12 amino acids. These data are also associated with another study on T cells in Graves' hyperthyroidism and ophthalmopathy.

This TCR derives from a woman aged 35-60 years with Graves disease. The sample in question was peripheral blood mononuclear cells (PBMCs), obtained at new diagnosis, from a patient treated with antithyroid drugs. V usage is TRBV12-3 or TRBV12-4 and J usage is TRBJ2-2; unclear D gene. CDR3 residues: CASSPYGGELFF. CDR3 coding DNA: TGTGCCAGCAGCCCCTATGGCGGGGAGCTGTTTTTT.